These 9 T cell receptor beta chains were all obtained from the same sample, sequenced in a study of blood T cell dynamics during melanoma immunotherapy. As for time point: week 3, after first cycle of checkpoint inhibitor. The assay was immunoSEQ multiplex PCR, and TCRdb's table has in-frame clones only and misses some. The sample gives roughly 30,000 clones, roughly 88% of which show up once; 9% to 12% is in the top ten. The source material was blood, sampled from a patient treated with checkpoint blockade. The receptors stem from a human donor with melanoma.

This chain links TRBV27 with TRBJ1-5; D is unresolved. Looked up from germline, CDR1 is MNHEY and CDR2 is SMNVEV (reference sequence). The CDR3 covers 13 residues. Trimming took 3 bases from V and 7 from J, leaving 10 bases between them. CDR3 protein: CASSFGMNQPQHF. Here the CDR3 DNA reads TGTGCCAGCAGTTTTGGGATGAACCAGCCCCAGCATTTT.

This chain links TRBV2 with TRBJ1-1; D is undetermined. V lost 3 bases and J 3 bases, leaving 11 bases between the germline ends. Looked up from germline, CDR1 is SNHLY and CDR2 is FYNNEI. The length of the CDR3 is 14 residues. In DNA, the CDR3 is TGTGCCAGCAGTGACGGGGAGGTATACACTGAAGCTTTCTTT. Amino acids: CASSDGEVYTEAFF.

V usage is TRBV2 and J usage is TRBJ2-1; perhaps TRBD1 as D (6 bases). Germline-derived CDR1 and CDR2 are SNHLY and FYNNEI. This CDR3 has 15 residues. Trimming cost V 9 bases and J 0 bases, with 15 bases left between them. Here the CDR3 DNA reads TGTGCCAGTAATACACAGGGAAGCTCCTACAATGAGCAGTTCTTC. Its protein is CASNTQGSSYNEQFF.

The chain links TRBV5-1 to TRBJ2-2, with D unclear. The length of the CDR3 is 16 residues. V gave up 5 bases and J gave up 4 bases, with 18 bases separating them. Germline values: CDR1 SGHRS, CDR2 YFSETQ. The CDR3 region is CASSGGSSMVTGELFF. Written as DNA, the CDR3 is TGCGCCAGCAGTGGCGGTAGTAGTATGGTCACCGGGGAGCTGTTTTTT. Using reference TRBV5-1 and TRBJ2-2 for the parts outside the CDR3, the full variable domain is KAGVTQTPRYLIKTRGQQVTLSCSPISGHRSVSWYQQTPGQGLQFLFEYFSETQRNKGNFPGRFSGRQFSNSRSEMNVSTLELGDSALYLCASSGGSSMVTGELFFGEGSRLTVL.

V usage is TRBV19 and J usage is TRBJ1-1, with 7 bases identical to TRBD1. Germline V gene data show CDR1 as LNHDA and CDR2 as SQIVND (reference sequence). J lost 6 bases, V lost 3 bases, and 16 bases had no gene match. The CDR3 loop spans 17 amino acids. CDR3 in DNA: TGTGCCAGTAGTATTATAGATCGGGGACAGCCGGGCTCTGAAGCTTTCTTT. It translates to CASSIIDRGQPGSEAFF.

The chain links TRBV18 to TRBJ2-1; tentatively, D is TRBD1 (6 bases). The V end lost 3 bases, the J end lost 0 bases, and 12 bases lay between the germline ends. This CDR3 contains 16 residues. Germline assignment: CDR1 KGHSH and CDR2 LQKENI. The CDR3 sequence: CASSPNRASSYNEQFF. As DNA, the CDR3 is TGTGCCAGCTCACCGAACAGGGCTAGCTCCTACAATGAGCAGTTCTTC. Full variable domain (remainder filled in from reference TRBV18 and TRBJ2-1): NAGVMQNPRHLVRRRGQEARLRCSPMKGHSHVYWYRQLPEEGLKFMVYLQKENIIDESGMPKERFSAEFPKEGPSILRIQQVVRGDSAAYFCASSPNRASSYNEQFFGPGTRLTVL.

In DNA, the CDR3 is TGTGCCAGCAGCCAAGAAGCCAGCACAGATACGCAGTATTTT. This translates into CASSQEASTDTQYF. The chain links TRBV4-2 to TRBJ2-3; D is unresolved. The CDR3 spans 14 residues. Trimming took off 0 bases at V and 0 bases at J, with 4 bases between the two ends. Looked up from germline, CDR1 is LGHNA and CDR2 is YNFKEQ.

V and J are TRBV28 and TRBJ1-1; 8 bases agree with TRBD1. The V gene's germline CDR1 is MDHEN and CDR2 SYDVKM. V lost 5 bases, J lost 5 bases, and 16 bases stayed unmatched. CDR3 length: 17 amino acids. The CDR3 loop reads CASSSSGQGATKTEAFF. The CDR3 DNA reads TGTGCCAGCAGTAGCTCCGGGCAGGGGGCAACGAAGACTGAAGCTTTCTTT.

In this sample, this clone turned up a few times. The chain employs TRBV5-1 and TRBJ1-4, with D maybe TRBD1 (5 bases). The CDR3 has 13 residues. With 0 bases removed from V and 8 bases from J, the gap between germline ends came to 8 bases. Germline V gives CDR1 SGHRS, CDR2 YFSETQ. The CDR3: CASSLEGVEKLFF. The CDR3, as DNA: TGCGCCAGCAGCTTGGAAGGGGTCGAAAAACTGTTTTTT.